A selection of T cell receptor beta chains follows, all from one sample in a study of T cells in Graves' hyperthyroidism and ophthalmopathy. TCRdb re-derived calls from the multiplex PCR reads in MiXCR, one entry per CDR3 protein. Found here are just under 750,000 distinct CDR3 sequences, 30% to 40% of them singletons; the top ten hold approximately 31%. The sequencing input was blood. These receptors were taken from a middle-aged woman with Graves' hyperthyroidism. Both conserved end residues are part of each CDR3. A D gene is named only where the DNA matches it firmly. Size values are once, few and many counts, or a class for expanded clones, and some rows have none.

J | size | D | V | CDR3 | DNA
TRBJ1-2 | many | TRBD1 | TRBV6-5 | CASSPYRGLNYGYTF | TGTGCCAGCAGTCCCTACAGGGGACTTAACTATGGCTACACCTTC
TRBJ1-2 | many | TRBD1 | TRBV7-2 | CASSSRTGTTF | TGTGCCAGCAGCTCCCGGACAGGGACAACCTTC
TRBJ1-2 | many | NA | TRBV7-9 | CASSRAGRYGYTF | TGTGCCAGCAGCCGGGCAGGGCGCTATGGCTACACCTTC
TRBJ1-3 | NA | NA | TRBV2 | CASGVRRNTIYF | TGTGCCAGCGGGGTTCGACGAAACACCATATATTTT
TRBJ1-4 | few | TRBD1 | TRBV5-1 | CASSKGQGDEKLFF | TGCGCCAGCAGCAAGGGACAGGGAGATGAAAAACTGTTTTTT
TRBJ2-7 | NA | NA | TRBV7-2 | CASSLIGTRKSSYEQYF | TGTGCCAGCAGCTTAATCGGGACAAGAAAGAGCTCCTACGAGCAGTACTTC
TRBJ1-1 | NA | TRBD1 | TRBV7-9 | CASSPMYDRAEAFF | TGTGCCAGCAGCCCCATGTATGACAGGGCTGAAGCTTTCTTT
TRBJ2-3 | once | TRBD2 | TRBV7-2 | CASSLQGLGVDTQYF | TGTGCCAGCAGCTTACAGGGACTAGGGGTAGATACGCAGTATTTT
TRBJ1-2 | few | NA | TRBV29-1 | CSVGEQGVGYTF | TGCAGCGTTGGAGAACAGGGAGTTGGCTACACCTTC
TRBJ1-1 | many | NA | TRBV7-2 | CASSIGPLAFF | TGTGCCAGCAGCATCGGTCCACTGGCTTTCTTT
TRBJ1-6 | NA | TRBD1 | TRBV5-1 | CASSLRGSGGNSPLHF | TGCGCCAGCAGCTTAAGGGGGTCAGGGGGGAATTCACCCCTCCACTTT
TRBJ1-6 | many | NA | TRBV7-3 | CASSRTSGVSPLHF | TGTGCCAGCAGCCGGACCTCAGGGGTTTCACCCCTCCACTTT
TRBJ2-2 | many | TRBD1 | TRBV29-1 | CSVWDRTTGELFF | TGCAGCGTGTGGGACAGGACCACCGGGGAGCTGTTTTTT
TRBJ2-2 | NA | NA | TRBV15 | CATSRDHRRYRDTGELFF | TGTGCCACCAGCAGAGATCACCGAAGATACAGGGACACCGGGGAGCTGTTTTTT
TRBJ2-2 | few | TRBD2 | TRBV12-3/TRBV12-4 | CASAYAGGTGELFF | TGTGCCAGCGCCTACGCCGGGGGGACCGGGGAGCTGTTTTTT
TRBJ1-2 | few | NA | TRBV4-3 | CASSQDWPDRSYGYTF | TGCGCCAGCAGCCAAGATTGGCCCGACAGATCCTATGGCTACACCTTC
TRBJ1-6 | many | NA | TRBV12-3/TRBV12-4 | CASSPWGEPDLNSPLHF | TGTGCCAGCAGTCCGTGGGGGGAACCAGACCTCAATTCACCCCTCCACTTT
TRBJ2-7 | NA | NA | TRBV25-1 | CASSIGLRHEQYF | TGTGCCAGCTCCATCGGCTTAAGGCACGAGCAGTACTTC
TRBJ2-7 | few | NA | TRBV20-1 | CSAEDRRSYEQYF | TGCAGTGCCGAGGACCGACGCTCCTACGAGCAGTACTTC
TRBJ1-1 | NA | NA | TRBV25-1 | CASSLSGSLRTEAFF | TGTGCCAGCAGTTTATCAGGGAGTCTTAGGACTGAAGCTTTCTTT
TRBJ2-5 | many | TRBD2 | TRBV12-3/TRBV12-4 | CASSSTSGRAAETQYF | TGTGCCAGCAGTTCTACTAGCGGGAGGGCCGCAGAGACCCAGTACTTC
TRBJ1-1 | NA | NA | TRBV7-8 | CASSLETRTGNTEAFF | TGTGCCAGCAGCTTAGAGACCCGGACGGGGAACACTGAAGCTTTCTTT